This is a list of T cell receptor beta chains from one sample in a study of cytomegalovirus exposure and HLA in healthy donors. Measured with immunoSEQ multiplex PCR; TCRdb has only the in-frame clones, and not every one. This sample has approximately 260,000 clones; approximately 86% occur once, and the top ten carry around 1.3%. The material sequenced was PBMCs. These receptors originate from a woman aged 30 to 39 in good health and CMV-seropositive. Both conserved end residues are part of each CDR3. A D gene is named only where the DNA matches it firmly.

CDR3 length	V gene	J gene	D gene	CDR3 protein	CDR3 DNA
15	TRBV18	TRBJ1-2	TRBD1	CASSRETGSAYGYTF	TGTGCCAGCTCCCGGGAGACAGGGAGTGCCTATGGCTACACCTTC
14	TRBV2	TRBJ2-5	TRBD1	CASSITGGQETQYF	TGTGCCAGCAGCATTACAGGGGGCCAAGAGACCCAGTACTTC
16	TRBV5-1	TRBJ2-1	-	CASSLWGTQGLNEQFF	TGCGCCAGCAGCTTGTGGGGTACACAGGGACTAAATGAGCAGTTCTTC
13	TRBV6-5	TRBJ1-1	-	CASSYIRNTEAFF	TGTGCCAGCAGTTACATCAGGAACACTGAAGCTTTCTTT
15	TRBV27	TRBJ2-7	TRBD2	CASSLLAGAPLEQYF	TGTGCCAGCAGTTTATTAGCGGGAGCTCCCCTCGAGCAGTACTTC
11	TRBV20-1	TRBJ2-5	-	CSAVRLETQYF	TGCAGTGCCGTCCGGTTAGAGACCCAGTACTTC
15	TRBV5-1	TRBJ2-2	TRBD2	CASSPSGVNTGELFF	TGCGCCAGCAGCCCTAGCGGAGTGAACACCGGGGAGCTGTTTTTT
17	TRBV15	TRBJ2-3	-	CATSRVGHRTSTDTQYF	TGTGCCACCAGCAGAGTGGGGCACCGCACTAGCACAGATACGCAGTATTTT
16	TRBV10-3	TRBJ2-7	TRBD2	CAISGGLAGGGYEQYF	TGTGCCATCAGTGGGGGGCTAGCGGGAGGGGGCTACGAGCAGTACTTC
13	TRBV6-5	TRBJ2-5	-	CASSYRTGGTQYF	TGTGCCAGCAGTTACAGGACCGGGGGGACCCAGTACTTC